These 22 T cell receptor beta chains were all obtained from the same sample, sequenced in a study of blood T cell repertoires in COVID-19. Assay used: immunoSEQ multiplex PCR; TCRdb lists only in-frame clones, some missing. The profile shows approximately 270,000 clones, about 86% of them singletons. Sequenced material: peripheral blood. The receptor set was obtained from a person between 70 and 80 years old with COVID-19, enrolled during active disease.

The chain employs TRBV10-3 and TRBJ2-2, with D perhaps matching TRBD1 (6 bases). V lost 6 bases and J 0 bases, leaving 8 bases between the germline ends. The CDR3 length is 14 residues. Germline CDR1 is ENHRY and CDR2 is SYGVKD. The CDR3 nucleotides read TGTGCCATCAGGGGGGCAGCGAACACCGGGGAGCTGTTTTTT. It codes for CAIRGAANTGELFF.

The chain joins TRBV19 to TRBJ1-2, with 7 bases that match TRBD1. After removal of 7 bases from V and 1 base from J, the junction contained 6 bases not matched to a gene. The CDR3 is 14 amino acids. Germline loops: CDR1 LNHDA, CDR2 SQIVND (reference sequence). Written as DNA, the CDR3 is TGTGCCAGTACTAAGACAGGGATTAACTATGGCTACACCTTC. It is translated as CASTKTGINYGYTF.

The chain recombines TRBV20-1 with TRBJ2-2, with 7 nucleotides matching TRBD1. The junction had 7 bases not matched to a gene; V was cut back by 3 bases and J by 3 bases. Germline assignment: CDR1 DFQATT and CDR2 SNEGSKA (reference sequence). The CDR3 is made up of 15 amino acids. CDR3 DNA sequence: TGCAGTGCTAGTATCCAGGGGGTGGACACCGGGGAGCTGTTTTTT. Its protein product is CSASIQGVDTGELFF.

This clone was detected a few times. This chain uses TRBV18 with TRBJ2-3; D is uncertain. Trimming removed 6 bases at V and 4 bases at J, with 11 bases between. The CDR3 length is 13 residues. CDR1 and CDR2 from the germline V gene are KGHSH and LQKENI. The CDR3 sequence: CASSAEYADTQYF. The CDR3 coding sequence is TGTGCCAGCTCGGCGGAGTACGCAGATACGCAGTATTTT. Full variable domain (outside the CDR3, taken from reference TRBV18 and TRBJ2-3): NAGVMQNPRHLVRRRGQEARLRCSPMKGHSHVYWYRQLPEEGLKFMVYLQKENIIDESGMPKERFSAEFPKEGPSILRIQQVVRGDSAAYFCASSAEYADTQYFGPGTRLTVL.

As DNA, the CDR3 is TGTGCCAGTAGCATATGGGACAGGCCAGATGGCTACACCTTC. It yields the protein CASSIWDRPDGYTF. The chain carries TRBV19 and TRBJ1-2; TRBD1 matches at 8 bases. In germline, CDR1 is LNHDA, CDR2 SQIVND (reference sequence). The V segment lost 6 bases and the J segment 6 bases; nucleotides outside the gene matches: 9. This CDR3 has 14 residues.

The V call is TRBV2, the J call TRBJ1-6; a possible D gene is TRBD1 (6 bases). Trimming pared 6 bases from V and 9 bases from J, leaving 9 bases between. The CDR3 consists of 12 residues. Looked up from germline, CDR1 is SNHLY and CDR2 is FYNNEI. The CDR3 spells CASRAGVSPLHF. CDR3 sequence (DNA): TGTGCCAGCAGAGCAGGGGTTTCACCCCTCCACTTT.

The CDR3 is CASSDSNRDNEQFF. The CDR3, as DNA: TGTGCCAGCAGTGACTCGAACAGGGACAATGAGCAGTTCTTC. The rearrangement links TRBV6-4 to TRBJ2-1, with D perhaps TRBD1 (6 bases). CDR3 length: 14 amino acids. Germline CDR1 and CDR2: MRHNA and SNTAGT. The V gene lost 0 bases and the J gene lost 5 bases, with 8 bases spanning the gap.

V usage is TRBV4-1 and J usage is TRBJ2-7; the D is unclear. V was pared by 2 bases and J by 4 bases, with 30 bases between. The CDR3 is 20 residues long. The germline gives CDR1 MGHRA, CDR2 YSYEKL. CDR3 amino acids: CASSQWALAGSIVKHYEQYF. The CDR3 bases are TGCGCCAGCAGCCAATGGGCTTTGGCAGGTTCTATCGTCAAACATTACGAGCAGTACTTC.

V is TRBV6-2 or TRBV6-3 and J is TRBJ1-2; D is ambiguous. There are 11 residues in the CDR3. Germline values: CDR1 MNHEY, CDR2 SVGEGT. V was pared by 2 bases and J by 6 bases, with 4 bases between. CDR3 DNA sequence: TGTGCCAGCAGTTACGAGGATGGCTACACCTTC. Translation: CASSYEDGYTF.

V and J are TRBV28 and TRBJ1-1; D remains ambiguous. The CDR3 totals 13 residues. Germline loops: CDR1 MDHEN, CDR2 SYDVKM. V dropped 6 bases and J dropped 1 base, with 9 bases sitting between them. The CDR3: CASRLGKNTEAFF. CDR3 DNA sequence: TGTGCCAGCAGACTCGGGAAGAACACTGAAGCTTTCTTT.

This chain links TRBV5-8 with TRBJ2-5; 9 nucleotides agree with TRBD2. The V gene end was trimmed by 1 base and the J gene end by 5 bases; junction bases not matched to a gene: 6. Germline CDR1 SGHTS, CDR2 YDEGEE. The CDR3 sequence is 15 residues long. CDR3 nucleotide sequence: TGTGCCAGCAGCTTGTGGGGGACTAGCCGGGAGACCCAGTACTTC. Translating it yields CASSLWGTSRETQYF. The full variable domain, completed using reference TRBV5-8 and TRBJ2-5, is EAGVTQSPTHLIKTRGQQATLRCSPISGHTSVYWYQQALGLGLQFLLWYDEGEERNRGNFPPRFSGRQFPNYSSELNVNALELEDSALYLCASSLWGTSRETQYFGPGTRLLVL.

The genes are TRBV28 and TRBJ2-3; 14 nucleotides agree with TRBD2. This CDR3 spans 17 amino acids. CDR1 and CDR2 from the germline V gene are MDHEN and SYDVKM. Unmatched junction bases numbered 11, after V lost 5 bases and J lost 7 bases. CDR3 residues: CASSTTTGTSGRNTQYF. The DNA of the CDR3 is TGTGCCAGCAGTACAACGACCGGGACTAGCGGGAGAAATACGCAGTATTTT.

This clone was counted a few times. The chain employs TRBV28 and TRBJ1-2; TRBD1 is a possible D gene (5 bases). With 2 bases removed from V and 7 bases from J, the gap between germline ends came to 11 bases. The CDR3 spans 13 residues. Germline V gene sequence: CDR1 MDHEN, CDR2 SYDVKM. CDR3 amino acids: CASSLSSRVGYTF. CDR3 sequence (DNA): TGTGCCAGCAGTTTAAGCAGCAGGGTTGGCTACACCTTC.

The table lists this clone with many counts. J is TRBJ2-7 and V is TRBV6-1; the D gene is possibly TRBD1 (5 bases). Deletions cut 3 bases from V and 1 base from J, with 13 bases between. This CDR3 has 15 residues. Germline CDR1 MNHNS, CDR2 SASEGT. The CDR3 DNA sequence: TGTGCCAGCAGTGAGAATAATCCAGGGTCCTACGAGCAGTACTTC. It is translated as CASSENNPGSYEQYF.

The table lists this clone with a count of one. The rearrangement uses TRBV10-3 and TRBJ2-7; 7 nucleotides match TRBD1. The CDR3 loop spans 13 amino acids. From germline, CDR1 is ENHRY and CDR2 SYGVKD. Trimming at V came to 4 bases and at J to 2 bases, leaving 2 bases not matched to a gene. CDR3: CAISAGQAYEQYF. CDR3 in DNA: TGTGCCATCAGTGCAGGACAGGCCTACGAGCAGTACTTC.

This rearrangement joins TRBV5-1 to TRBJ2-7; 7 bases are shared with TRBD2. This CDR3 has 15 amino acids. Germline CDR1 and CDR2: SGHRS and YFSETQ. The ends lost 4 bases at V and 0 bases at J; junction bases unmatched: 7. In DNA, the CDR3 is TGCGCCAGCAGCCGGCCAGCGGGAACCTCCTACGAGCAGTACTTC. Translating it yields CASSRPAGTSYEQYF.

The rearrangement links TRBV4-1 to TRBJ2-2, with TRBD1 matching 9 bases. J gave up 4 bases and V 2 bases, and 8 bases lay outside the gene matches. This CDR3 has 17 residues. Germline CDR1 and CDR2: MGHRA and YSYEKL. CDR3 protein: CASSQPRQGVVTGELFF. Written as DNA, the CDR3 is TGCGCCAGCAGCCAACCGAGACAGGGGGTAGTCACCGGGGAGCTGTTTTTT.

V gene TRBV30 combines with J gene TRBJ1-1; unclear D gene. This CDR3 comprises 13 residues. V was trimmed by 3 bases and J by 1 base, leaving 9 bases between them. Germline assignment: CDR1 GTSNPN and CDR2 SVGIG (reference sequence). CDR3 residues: CAWSRPRNTEAFF. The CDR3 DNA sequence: TGTGCCTGGAGCAGGCCACGGAACACTGAAGCTTTCTTT.

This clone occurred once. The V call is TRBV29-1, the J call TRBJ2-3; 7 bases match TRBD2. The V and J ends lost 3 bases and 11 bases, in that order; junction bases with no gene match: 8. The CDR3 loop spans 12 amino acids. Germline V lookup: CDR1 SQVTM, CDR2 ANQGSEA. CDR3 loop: CSVDFAGVGQYF. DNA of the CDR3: TGCAGCGTTGATTTTGCGGGAGTGGGGCAGTATTTT.

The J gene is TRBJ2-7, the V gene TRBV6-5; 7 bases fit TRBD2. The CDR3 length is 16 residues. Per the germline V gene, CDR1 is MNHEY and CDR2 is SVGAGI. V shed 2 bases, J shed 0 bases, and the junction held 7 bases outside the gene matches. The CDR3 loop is CASSYPSGGSSYEQYF. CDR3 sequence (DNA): TGTGCCAGCAGTTACCCTAGCGGAGGTAGCTCCTACGAGCAGTACTTC.

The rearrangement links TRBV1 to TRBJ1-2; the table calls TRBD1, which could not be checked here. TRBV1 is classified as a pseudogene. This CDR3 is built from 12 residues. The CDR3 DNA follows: TGCACCAGCAGCCCGTACAGGGATGGCTACACCTTC. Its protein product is CTSSPYRDGYTF.

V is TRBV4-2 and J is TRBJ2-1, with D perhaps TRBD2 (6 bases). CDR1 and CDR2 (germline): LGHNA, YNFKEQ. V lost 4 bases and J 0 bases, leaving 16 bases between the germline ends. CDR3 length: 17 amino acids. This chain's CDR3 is CASSPGTAGTSYNEQFF. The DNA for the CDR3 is TGTGCCAGCAGCCCCGGTACGGCGGGAACCTCCTACAATGAGCAGTTCTTC.